This TCR beta chain was identified during a study of breast tumors, draining lymph nodes, adjacent tissues (dated by TCRdb to the mid-2010s). For the wider study: TCR beta repertoires were compared across tumor, adjacent nontumor tissue and axillary lymph nodes obtained from breast cancer patients. The study aimed to assess the relationships and possible T-cell exchange between tumor, surrounding tissue and draining lymph node repertoires in human breast cancer.

The study at large found these results: The data were considered consistent with most tumor T cells being derived from the lymph node and subsequently expanding within tumor tissue. Tumor T-cell repertoires showed less diversity than lymph node repertoires and more diversity than nontumor tissue repertoires, and tumor T-cell repertoires showed preferential V and J gene usage. In luminal-like breast cancer, tumor and nontumor tissue repertoires resembled each other significantly more than in basal-like breast cancer. The conclusion that tumor T cells originate in lymph nodes was presented as consistent with a hypothesis rather than as directly demonstrated.

From the germline V gene (reference sequence), CDR1 is DFQATT and CDR2 is SNEGSKA. Relative to germline, V is missing 4 bases and J is missing 5 bases, with 3 bases of the junction outside any gene match. From cysteine to phenylalanine, the CDR3 is 13 amino acids long. The only DNA kept is the CDR3, 39 bases in frame from the first base. The axillary draining lymph nodes of breast cancer patients were the source of the lymph node samples. Worth noting for this clonotype: What this receptor recognizes is not known. No much larger clone exists at a distance of one base, and base qualities are not known.

TCRdb lists the instrument as Illumina HiSeq 2000. Multiplex PCR amplification was used to generate the TCR beta chain libraries. The amplified TCR beta chain products were analyzed by high-throughput sequencing. TCRdb ran its own pipeline on the public reads, namely fastp trimming at Q25 and MiXCR clone calling, and kept in-frame beta chains. CDR3 protein duplicates are merged, each entry listing the most common genes and DNA. This sample gives around 110,000 distinct CDR3 sequences in total; 30% of them show up just once. The ten largest clones represent around 6% of the sample. This receptor was identified in a female donor with breast cancer. Some clones in this sample may be carry-over from other donors' samples. Sample: axillary lymph node tissue. The rearranged segments are TRBV20-1 and TRBJ1-4, with 8 bases aligning to TRBD1. The CDR3 region: CSAKRTGNEKLFF. Here is the DNA: TGCAGTGCTAAACGGACAGGGAATGAAAAACTGTTTTTT.